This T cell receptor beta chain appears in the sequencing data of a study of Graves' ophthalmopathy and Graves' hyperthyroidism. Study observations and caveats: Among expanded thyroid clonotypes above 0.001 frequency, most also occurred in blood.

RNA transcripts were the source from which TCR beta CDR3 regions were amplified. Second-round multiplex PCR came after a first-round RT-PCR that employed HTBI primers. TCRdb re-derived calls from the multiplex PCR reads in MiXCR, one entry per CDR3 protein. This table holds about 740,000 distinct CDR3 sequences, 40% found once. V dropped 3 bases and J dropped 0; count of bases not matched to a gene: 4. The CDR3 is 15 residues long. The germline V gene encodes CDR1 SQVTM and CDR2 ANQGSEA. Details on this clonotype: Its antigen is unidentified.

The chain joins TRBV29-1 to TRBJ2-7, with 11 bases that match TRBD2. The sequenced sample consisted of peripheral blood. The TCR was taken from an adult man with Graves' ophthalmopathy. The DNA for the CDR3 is TGCAGCGTTGATTCAGGGACTAGCGGCTCCTACGAGCAGTACTTC. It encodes CSVDSGTSGSYEQYF.